This T cell receptor (beta chain) comes out of a study of T-cell reconstitution after alpha-beta-depleted transplantation in children. Unique molecular identifiers were incorporated into the prepared TCRbeta library. TCRdb independently ran MiXCR on the PCR reads; one entry per CDR3 protein. The sample holds under 300,000 distinct CDR3 sequences, around 9.7% seen once. Germline CDR1 and CDR2: KGHDR and SFDVKD. The trim removed 5 bases at V and 3 bases at J, leaving 11 bases unmatched. This CDR3 is built from 17 residues. This clonotype has ten or more counts. The receptor's source is a human donor who donated a stem cell graft to a child with SCID. Sample: PBMCs from the stem cell graft donor, taken from the stem cell graft. This sequence joins TRBV24-1 and TRBJ2-3, with 9 bases identical to TRBD1. The CDR3 nucleotides are TGTGCCACCAGTGTCCCCGCCGGGGGACAGGGAACAGATACGCAGTATTTT. This gives the protein CATSVPAGGQGTDTQYF.